Below are 22 T cell receptor beta chains sequenced from a single sample in a study of alternative splicing in chronic myeloid leukemia remission. Study-wide background: Trial remission samples were taken at major or complete molecular response, at 12 or 24 months.

Poly-A-selected mRNA from 0.9 to 1 ug total RNA formed the libraries. TCRdb reprocessed the bulk RNA-seq reads and stores each CDR3 protein as one record, lacking DNA. The table for this sample gives 80 or so distinct CDR3 sequences. This material consisted of PBMCs or total blood leukocytes (not recorded which), taken during remission. The receptors shown here come from an adult with chronic myeloid leukemia.

The chain joins TRBV20-1 to TRBJ2-3; without DNA, the TCRdb call of TRBD2 cannot be checked. This CDR3 has 15 amino acids. From germline, CDR1 is DFQATT and CDR2 SNEGSKA (reference sequence). CDR3 sequence: CSAPRLGPYTDTQYF.

This chain uses TRBV7-2 with TRBJ1-4. Germline V gene lookup returns CDR1 SGHTA and CDR2 FQGNSA. This CDR3 is 12 amino acids long. CDR3 residues: CASSSWKRVLHF.

The J gene is TRBJ1-6, the V gene TRBV9. The V gene's germline CDR1 is SGDLS and CDR2 YYNGEE. There are 15 residues in the CDR3. The CDR3 is CASSANIGNNSPLHF.

The CDR3 reads CASRPFGGLTDTQYF. This chain links TRBV12-3 or TRBV12-4 with TRBJ2-3; TCRdb returns TRBD2, unconfirmable since there is no DNA. The CDR3 totals 15 residues.

This clonotype was seen just once. The rearrangement joins TRBV7-2 to TRBJ1-5. The CDR3 covers 15 residues. Germline V gene sequence: CDR1 SGHTA, CDR2 FQGNSA. The CDR3 sequence: CASSSLGEGSQPQHF.

The V and J genes are TRBV4-2 and TRBJ2-2; the D call from TCRdb, TRBD2, cannot be confirmed without DNA. CDR1 is LGHNA and CDR2 is YNFKEQ in the germline V gene. The CDR3 sequence is 16 residues long. CDR3 amino acids: CASSQDWGRNTGELFF.

The chain employs TRBV5-1 and TRBJ2-7; TCRdb reports TRBD2, a call that lacks DNA to check it against. Germline V gives CDR1 SGHRS, CDR2 YFSETQ. The CDR3 is made up of 16 amino acids. The CDR3 sequence is CASSLGPGGGSYEQYF. Combining the CDR3 with reference TRBV5-1 and TRBJ2-7 gives the whole variable domain KAGVTQTPRYLIKTRGQQVTLSCSPISGHRSVSWYQQTPGQGLQFLFEYFSETQRNKGNFPGRFSGRQFSNSRSEMNVSTLELGDSALYLCASSLGPGGGSYEQYFGPGTRLTVT.

J is TRBJ2-5 and V is TRBV29-1; TCRdb lists TRBD1, though no DNA is available to test this call. From germline, CDR1 is SQVTM and CDR2 ANQGSEA. This CDR3 has 15 residues. This chain's CDR3 is CSVLPTGGRGETQYF.

The chain has TRBV20-1 and TRBJ2-5; TCRdb reports TRBD1, a call that lacks DNA to check it against. Germline assignment: CDR1 DFQATT and CDR2 SNEGSKA (reference sequence). The CDR3 is made up of 15 amino acids. The CDR3 protein is CSAPGANRGQETQYF.

This clonotype was observed a few times. The CDR3 loop is CAISESDRGATEAFF. V and J are TRBV10-3 and TRBJ1-1; TCRdb lists TRBD1, though no DNA is available to test this call. From germline, CDR1 is ENHRY and CDR2 SYGVKD. The CDR3 runs to 15 residues.

The chain is built from TRBV4-1 and TRBJ1-5. In germline, CDR1 is MGHRA, CDR2 YSYEKL. The length of the CDR3 is 15 residues. The CDR3 region is CASSPTGTPDQPQHF.

The rearrangement joins TRBV7-2 to TRBJ1-1. This CDR3 region has 15 residues. In germline, CDR1 is SGHTA, CDR2 FQGNSA. CDR3 in amino acids: CASSLVAGSYTEAFF. Full variable domain (missing parts from reference TRBV7-2 and TRBJ1-1): GAGVSQSPSNKVTEKGKDVELRCDPISGHTALYWYRQSLGQGLEFLIYFQGNSAPDKSGLPSDRFSAERTGGSVSTLTIQRTQQEDSAVYLCASSLVAGSYTEAFFGQGTRLTVV.

This clonotype has a single count. The CDR3 sequence: CAISRGDLAGTGELFF. J is TRBJ2-2 and V is TRBV10-3; TCRdb lists TRBD2, though no DNA is available to test this call. The CDR3 has 16 amino acids. Germline V gene lookup returns CDR1 ENHRY and CDR2 SYGVKD.

This clonotype was picked up a small number of times. The chain employs TRBV9 and TRBJ2-3; lacking DNA, the TRBD1 call made by TCRdb goes unchecked. Germline V gene lookup returns CDR1 SGDLS and CDR2 YYNGEE. The CDR3 loop spans 19 amino acids. CDR3 in amino acids: CASSVKGEGGQGWADTQYF.

The chain employs TRBV4-2 and TRBJ2-1. The germline CDR1 and CDR2 sequences are LGHNA and YNFKEQ. CDR3 length: 15 residues. CDR3 in amino acids: CASSQGSSLNNEQFF.

The J gene is TRBJ2-7, the V gene TRBV20/OR9-2. TRBV20/OR9-2 is sorted into the ORF group, with uncertain function. The CDR3 runs to 14 residues. The CDR3 loop reads CSASLTQHSYEQYF.

This chain links TRBV6-2 or TRBV6-3 with TRBJ1-5; TCRdb indicates TRBD1, and absent DNA this call remains unverified. This CDR3 has 15 residues. Germline V gene data show CDR1 as MNHEY and CDR2 as SVGEGT. CDR3 residues: CASSWRTGAHQPQHF.

V and J are TRBV5-1 and TRBJ2-7; without DNA, the TCRdb call of TRBD2 cannot be checked. The germline gives CDR1 SGHRS, CDR2 YFSETQ. The length of the CDR3 is 12 residues. The CDR3 sequence is CASSRQGGEQYF. Supplemented by reference TRBV5-1 and TRBJ2-7, the full variable domain reads KAGVTQTPRYLIKTRGQQVTLSCSPISGHRSVSWYQQTPGQGLQFLFEYFSETQRNKGNFPGRFSGRQFSNSRSEMNVSTLELGDSALYLCASSRQGGEQYFGPGTRLTVT.

This chain connects TRBV20/OR9-2 to TRBJ2-4. TRBV20/OR9-2 is an ORF, with its function uncertain. The CDR3 consists of 12 residues. CDR3: CSTPRDQPIQYF.

The CDR3 sequence is CASSGQDGTSTDTQYF. The V call is TRBV7-6, the J call TRBJ2-3; TCRdb gives TRBD2 as the D gene, but with no DNA this cannot be confirmed. The CDR3 extends over 16 amino acids. In germline, CDR1 is SGHVS, CDR2 FNYEAQ.

J is TRBJ2-1 and V is TRBV5-1; checking the TCRdb D call of TRBD1 is not possible without DNA. The CDR3 has 15 amino acids. Per germline, CDR1 SGHRS and CDR2 YFSETQ. The CDR3 sequence is CASSDRALSYNEQFF.

J is TRBJ1-1 and V is TRBV7-2. Germline CDR1 SGHTA, CDR2 FQGNSA. The CDR3 is 12 residues long. Here the CDR3 reads CASSLERTSAFF.